What follows describes a single T cell receptor (beta chain). As yet, its antigen is unknown. Lesional scalp punch biopsies and peripheral blood came from alopecia areata patients. cDNA reverse transcribed from extracted RNA served as the sequencing template. Clones were sequenced by immunoSEQ multiplex PCR, and TCRdb holds only the in-frame ones, with some missing. The sample has 65,000 to 100,000 clones; 45% to 60% are singletons. The data stem from a study of CD8+ T cells in alopecia areata. V lost 10 bases, J lost 3 bases, and 10 bases stayed unmatched. The CDR3 loop spans 15 amino acids. Germline V gives CDR1 SNHLY, CDR2 FYNNEI. Overall study findings and caveats: Scalp lesions, especially in alopecia totalis/universalis, had higher clonality than normal scalp. Normal skin's resident alphabeta T cells are sequenced alongside lesional scalp T cells.

The sequence derives from a human donor with alopecia areata. The chain carries TRBV2 and TRBJ2-5; the match to TRBD1 covers 11 bases. Sequencing was carried out using NKG2D-high CD8+ T cells sorted from blood. The CDR3 DNA reads as TGTGCCACCGCCCCGGGACAGGGGGACGAAGAGACCCAGTACTTC. Its protein is CATAPGQGDEETQYF. The full variable domain, in which reference TRBV2 and TRBJ2-5 provide the parts outside the CDR3, is EPEVTQTPSHQVTQMGQEVILRCVPISNHLYFYWYRQILGQKVEFLVSFYNNEISEKSEIFDDQFSVERPDGSNFTLKIRSTKLEDSAMYFCATAPGQGDEETQYFGPGTRLLVL.